This T cell receptor (beta chain) comes out of a study of T cells in Graves' hyperthyroidism and ophthalmopathy. Whole-study results and caveats: Most expanded thyroid clonotypes above 0.001 recurred in blood.

TCR beta CDR3 regions were amplified from RNA. With the HTBI primer set, the TCR CDR3 went through a first round of RT-PCR. MiXCR, run by TCRdb on the multiplex PCR reads, gives a single entry per CDR3 protein. The sample carries hundreds of thousands of distinct CDR3 sequences, around 25% recorded once. Between the trimmed V and J ends, which lost 6 bases and 5 bases, there was a span of 13 bases. The germline V gene encodes CDR1 KGHSH and CDR2 LQKENI. The CDR3 contains 13 residues. The table lists this clonotype with a few counts. What it binds is not known. Hyperthyroidism, newly diagnosed and lasting under 2 months, affected patients aged 18 to 65.

J is TRBJ1-1 and V is TRBV18, with D perhaps matching TRBD1 (5 bases). This TCR derives from a man aged 50 to 59 with Graves' hyperthyroidism. The source material was blood. This chain's CDR3 is CASSSSQGTEAFF. The CDR3 coding sequence is TGTGCCAGCTCCAGTTCCCAGGGAACTGAAGCTTTCTTT. The full variable domain, in which reference TRBV18 and TRBJ1-1 provide the parts outside the CDR3, is NAGVMQNPRHLVRRRGQEARLRCSPMKGHSHVYWYRQLPEEGLKFMVYLQKENIIDESGMPKERFSAEFPKEGPSILRIQQVVRGDSAAYFCASSSSQGTEAFFGQGTRLTVV.